Each of the 25 T cell receptor beta chains below was sequenced from the same sample in a study of low-dose radiotherapy and immunotherapy resistance in tumors. TCRs were put through approximately 20 PCR cycles of amplification with Phusion. A constant-region primer and the V-primer adapter served as the primer pair. TCRdb redid the calling of the reads with MiXCR, one entry per CDR3 protein. Here the sample spans some 52,000 distinct CDR3 sequences, around 35% being singletons. Time point defined: after trial treatment. Regarding treatment: LDRT plus nivolumab, ipilimumab, low-dose cyclophosphamide and aspirin (RACIN trial). This material consisted of PBMCs, taken after low-dose radiotherapy plus immunotherapy. Every receptor here comes from a male donor with rectosigmoid adenocarcinoma.

The rearrangement links TRBV11-2 to TRBJ2-7; D is perhaps TRBD1 (6 bases). CDR1 and CDR2 from the germline V gene are SGHAT and FQNNGV. Trimming shortened V by 8 bases and J by 2 bases, and 13 bases separated the two germline ends. The CDR3 has 13 amino acids. The CDR3 sequence: CASAKGVTYEQYF. In DNA form, the CDR3 reads TGTGCCAGCGCAAAGGGGGTTACCTACGAGCAGTACTTC.

This chain links TRBV12-3 or TRBV12-4 with TRBJ1-2, with D uncertain. V was pared by 7 bases and J by 5 bases, with 32 bases between. This CDR3 comprises 19 residues. CDR3 region: CASTNYRVSSPRGLYGYTF. CDR3 DNA: TGTGCCAGCACCAATTACCGGGTCAGCTCTCCGAGAGGCCTATATGGCTACACCTTC.

This clonotype showed up just a few times. CDR3 nucleotides: TGCGCCAGCAGCCCGGATCCAAAGCGGATAGTCGATGAGCAGTTCTTC. Protein product: CASSPDPKRIVDEQFF. J is TRBJ2-1 and V is TRBV5-1; D might be TRBD2 (5 bases). Germline V gene data show CDR1 as SGHRS and CDR2 as YFSETQ. CDR3 length: 16 residues. V was shortened by 4 bases and J by 8 bases, with 22 bases between the two germline ends.

At least ten counts were recorded for this clonotype. V is TRBV11-2 and J is TRBJ2-1; 8 positions match TRBD2. The CDR3 is 16 amino acids. In germline, CDR1 is SGHAT, CDR2 FQNNGV. Trimming took 6 bases from V and 8 from J; bases not matched to a gene: 15. The DNA of the CDR3 is TGTGCCAGCAGTCGCCAAACCCGGGGGGGTTTGGATGAGCAGTTCTTC. Translated, it gives CASSRQTRGGLDEQFF.

The chain carries TRBV6-1 and TRBJ2-7; D not resolved. Between the trimmed V and J ends, which lost 3 bases and 4 bases, there was a span of 10 bases. There are 13 residues in the CDR3. CDR1 is MNHNS and CDR2 is SASEGT in the germline V gene. The CDR3 sequence: CASSDSSLYEQYF. The CDR3 nucleotides read TGTGCCAGCAGTGATTCGTCACTATACGAGCAGTACTTC.

Only a few counts were recorded for this clonotype. The CDR3: CASSLWGPDNTEAFF. In DNA, the CDR3 is TGTGCCAGCAGTTTATGGGGGCCGGATAACACTGAAGCTTTCTTT. V is TRBV28 and J is TRBJ1-1; TRBD1 might be the D (5 bases). V was clipped by 0 bases and J by 2 bases, with 10 bases between them. The germline V gene encodes CDR1 MDHEN and CDR2 SYDVKM. The CDR3 runs 15 residues.

This clonotype was observed many times. The chain links TRBV5-1 to TRBJ2-7; TRBD1 matches at 8 bases. The CDR3 contains 14 residues. Trimming at V came to 4 bases and at J to 1 base, leaving 4 bases not matched to a gene. Germline lookup yields CDR1 SGHRS and CDR2 YFSETQ. The CDR3 is CASSGDRGSYEQYF. The CDR3 coding sequence is TGCGCCAGCAGCGGTGACAGGGGATCCTACGAGCAGTACTTC.

Comments on this clonotype: A far larger clone differs by one base, so this is likely a read error. V is TRBV3-1 and J is TRBJ2-5; 8 positions match TRBD2. The CDR3 has 17 amino acids. Trimming removed 0 bases from V and 11 bases from J; junction bases left unmatched: 17. The germline V gene has CDR1 LGHDT and CDR2 YNNKEL (reference sequence). The CDR3: CASSQDWDSGNYNEQYF. The DNA of the CDR3 is TGTGCCAGCAGCCAAGATTGGGATAGCGGGAACTACAATGAGCAGTACTTC.

In its sample, this clonotype was seen many times. This chain connects TRBV4-1 to TRBJ1-4; 9 positions agree with TRBD1. The CDR3 has 17 amino acids. In germline, CDR1 is MGHRA, CDR2 YSYEKL. V trimming: 4 bases; J trimming: 5 bases; junction bases outside the gene matches: 11. Here the CDR3 reads CASSLRGAGTGNEKLFF. CDR3 nucleotide sequence: TGCGCCAGCAGCCTCCGAGGAGCCGGGACAGGGAATGAAAAACTGTTTTTT.

This clonotype was seen many times. The gene calls are TRBV6-2 or TRBV6-3 and TRBJ2-3; D is undetermined. Trimming cost V 3 bases and J 2 bases, with 12 bases left between them. The CDR3 has 15 amino acids. Germline V gives CDR1 MNHEY, CDR2 SVGEGT. For the CDR3, the DNA is TGTGCCAGCAGTTATAGGGCAACTCCCACAGATACGCAGTATTTT. Amino acids: CASSYRATPTDTQYF.

This clonotype was picked up many times. The rearrangement links TRBV3-1 to TRBJ1-1, with D hard to call. The CDR3 spans 13 residues. Per the germline V gene, CDR1 is LGHDT and CDR2 is YNNKEL (reference sequence). V was pared by 0 bases and J by 10 bases, with 12 bases between. The CDR3 nucleotides are TGTGCCAGCAGCCAAGATCTGGGCAGCAGAGCTTTCTTT. Translated: CASSQDLGSRAFF.

This clonotype was seen a few times. This chain connects TRBV10-3 to TRBJ2-1; D is possibly TRBD2 (5 bases). This CDR3 spans 13 amino acids. The germline CDR1 and CDR2 sequences are ENHRY and SYGVKD. Deletions cut 10 bases from V and 6 bases from J, with 16 bases between. The CDR3 DNA reads TGTGCCACGCTGGCCGGAGAGGGCAATGAGCAGTTCTTC. Encoded protein: CATLAGEGNEQFF.

This clonotype came up many times. This chain links TRBV15 with TRBJ2-7; D gene uncertain. Germline CDR1 and CDR2: LNHNV and YYDKDF (reference sequence). The CDR3 has 14 amino acids. V was pared by 8 bases and J by 3 bases, with 17 bases between. The CDR3 loop is CATSSGPEYYEQYF. CDR3 nucleotide sequence: TGTGCCACCTCCTCAGGTCCGGAGTACTACGAGCAGTACTTC.

This clonotype was seen repeatedly, ten times or more. The genes are TRBV6-2 or TRBV6-3 and TRBJ2-7, with TRBD2 identical over 9 bases. The germline CDR1 and CDR2 sequences are MNHEY and SVGEGT. Trimming at V came to 0 bases and at J to 1 base, leaving 10 bases not matched to a gene. The CDR3 loop spans 18 amino acids. Here the CDR3 reads CASSYSGTVAGESYEQYF. CDR3 sequence (DNA): TGTGCCAGCAGTTACTCGGGGACGGTAGCGGGAGAGTCCTACGAGCAGTACTTC.

This clonotype rates as medium-sized. The chain has TRBV28 and TRBJ2-3; TRBD2 might be the D (5 bases). Trimming took 8 bases from V and 3 from J, leaving 9 bases between them. Germline CDR1 and CDR2: MDHEN and SYDVKM. The CDR3 sequence is 12 residues long. CDR3 DNA: TGTGCCAGCCGGGATGGGACAGATACGCAGTATTTT. Translation gives CASRDGTDTQYF.

This clonotype was recorded many times. The V and J genes are TRBV28 and TRBJ2-2; TRBD2 might be the D (5 bases). The germline V gene encodes CDR1 MDHEN and CDR2 SYDVKM. The V and J ends lost 4 bases and 3 bases respectively, with 12 bases between them. The CDR3 covers 15 residues. The CDR3 DNA reads TGTGCCAGCAGTTCCGGAGGCGGCTACACCGGGGAGCTGTTTTTT. Translation gives CASSSGGGYTGELFF.

This clonotype was counted many times. The chain joins TRBV28 to TRBJ2-1, with D unclear. Per germline, CDR1 MDHEN and CDR2 SYDVKM. CDR3 length equals 15 residues. V shed 2 bases and J shed 0 bases, with 8 bases lying between them. The CDR3, as DNA: TGTGCCAGCAGTTTAAGCCTAAGCTCCTACAATGAGCAGTTCTTC. It translates to CASSLSLSSYNEQFF.

This clonotype was counted ten times or more. The rearrangement links TRBV10-3 to TRBJ2-7, with a tentative D call TRBD2 (5 bases). The CDR3 is made up of 14 amino acids. V gave up 10 bases and J gave up 2 bases, with 18 bases separating them. CDR1 is ENHRY, CDR2 SYGVKD, per germline. In DNA, the CDR3 is TGTGCCACCATCGCTACTGAGGGTGCCTACGAGCAGTACTTC. Its protein product is CATIATEGAYEQYF.

This chain joins TRBV5-1 and TRBJ2-2, with 10 bases matching TRBD1. The V gene's germline CDR1 is SGHRS and CDR2 YFSETQ. The V and J ends lost 3 bases and 2 bases, in that order; junction bases with no gene match: 4. The CDR3 has 16 residues. CDR3 residues: CASSSGDRGNTGELFF. The CDR3 coding sequence is TGCGCCAGCAGCTCGGGGGACAGGGGAAACACCGGGGAGCTGTTTTTT.

This clonotype is labeled as medium-sized (0.01 to 0.1%). The chain uses TRBV5-5 and TRBJ2-1; D unclear. This CDR3 spans 11 amino acids. Trimming left V 6 bases short and J 4 bases short, with 5 bases between. Germline V CDR1 and CDR2: SGHKS, YYEKEE (reference sequence). Here the CDR3 reads CASKIYNEQFF. The DNA of the CDR3 is TGTGCCAGCAAGATTTACAATGAGCAGTTCTTC.

Remarks on this clonotype: Because the CDR3's place on the DNA is in doubt, the DNA is left out and the CDR3 is given as listed by TCRdb. The chain combines TRBV2 with TRBJ2-2; the table's D call TRBD1 went unverified against the DNA. CDR1 SNHLY and CDR2 FYNNEI come from the germline V gene. The CDR3 totals 16 residues, both ends included. CDR3 residues: CASSFPRDSPPGSCFF.

This clonotype was counted only a few times. The V call is TRBV11-2, the J call TRBJ2-2, with D possibly being TRBD1 or TRBD2 (6 bases each). The CDR3 spans 15 residues. Germline CDR1 and CDR2: SGHAT and FQNNGV. Deletions cut 1 base from V and 6 bases from J, with 12 bases between. CDR3 residues: CASSLGRGLAGELFF. The CDR3 nucleotides are TGTGCCAGCAGCTTAGGACGGGGGCTGGCCGGGGAGCTGTTTTTT.

This rearrangement joins TRBV19 to TRBJ1-5, with 8 bases aligning to TRBD1. The CDR3 has 15 residues. Germline values: CDR1 LNHDA, CDR2 SQIVND (reference sequence). Losses at the gene ends were 3 bases for V and 6 bases for J; bases not matched to a gene: 7. CDR3 in DNA: TGTGCCAGTAGTATGGGCAGGGGGCAGGGTCAGCCCCAGCATTTT. Its protein product is CASSMGRGQGQPQHF.

This clonotype counts as medium-sized. This sequence joins TRBV6-4 and TRBJ2-2; 8 bases align to TRBD1. The CDR3 is 14 residues long. In germline, CDR1 is MRHNA, CDR2 SNTAGT. With V trimmed by 0 bases and J by 6 bases, 0 bases remained unmatched. CDR3 in amino acids: CASSDSTGAGELFF. The DNA of the CDR3 is TGTGCCAGCAGTGACTCGACAGGGGCCGGGGAGCTGTTTTTT.

The V call is TRBV5-1, the J call TRBJ2-3; 9 positions match TRBD2. The CDR3 is 17 residues long. The V and J ends lost 0 bases and 5 bases, in that order; junction bases with no gene match: 10. The germline V gene encodes CDR1 SGHRS and CDR2 YFSETQ. The CDR3 is CASSLAGGLAKIDTQYF. Written as DNA, the CDR3 is TGCGCCAGCAGCTTGGCCGGGGGACTAGCAAAAATAGATACGCAGTATTTT.